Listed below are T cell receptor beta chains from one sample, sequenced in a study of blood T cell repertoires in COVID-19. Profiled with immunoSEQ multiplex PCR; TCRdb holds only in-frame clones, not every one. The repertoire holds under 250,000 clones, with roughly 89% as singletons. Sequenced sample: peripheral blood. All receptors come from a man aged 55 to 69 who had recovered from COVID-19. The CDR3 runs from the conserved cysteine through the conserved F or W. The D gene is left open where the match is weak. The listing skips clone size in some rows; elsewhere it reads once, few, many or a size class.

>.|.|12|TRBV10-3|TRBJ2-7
TGTGCCATCAGTGAATGTCGTGACGAGCAGTACTTC
CAISECRDEQYF
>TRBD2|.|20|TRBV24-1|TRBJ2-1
TGTGCCACCAGTGACCTAAAGACTAGCGGGGGGCCCTACTCCTACAATGAGCAGTTCTTC
CATSDLKTSGGPYSYNEQFF
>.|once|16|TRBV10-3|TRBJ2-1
TGTGCCATCACCCGAGGGGGGGACTATACCTACAATGAGCAGTTCTTC
CAITRGGDYTYNEQFF
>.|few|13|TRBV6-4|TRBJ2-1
TGTGCCAGCAGTGACTCTGAACGGAATGAGCAGTTCTTC
CASSDSERNEQFF
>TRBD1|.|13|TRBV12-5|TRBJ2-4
TGTGCTAGTGGCGGACAGGTTGGAAACATTCAGTACTTC
CASGGQVGNIQYF
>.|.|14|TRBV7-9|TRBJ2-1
TGTGCCAGCAGCTTCCGGGACTTAGTCGGTGAGCAGTTCTTC
CASSFRDLVGEQFF
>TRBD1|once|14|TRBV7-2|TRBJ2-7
TGTGCCAGCAGCTCCGGGACAGAGGACCCCGAGCAGTACTTC
CASSSGTEDPEQYF
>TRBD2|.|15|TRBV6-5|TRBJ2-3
TGTGCCAGCAGACAGCGGGGGGGGAGCACAGATACGCAGTATTTT
CASRQRGGSTDTQYF
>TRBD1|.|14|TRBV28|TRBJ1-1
TGTGCCAGCAGTTTGAACAGGGGGTACACTGAAGCTTTCTTT
CASSLNRGYTEAFF
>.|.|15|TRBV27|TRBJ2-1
TGTGCCAGCAGTTTTGTTCGGGAGAGGTACAATGAGCAGTTCTTC
CASSFVRERYNEQFF
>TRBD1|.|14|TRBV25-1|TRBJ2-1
TGTGCCAGCCTTAGACAGGGGGCGAGCAATGAGCAGTTCTTC
CASLRQGASNEQFF
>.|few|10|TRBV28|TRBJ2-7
TGTGCCAGGGGGCCCTACGAGCAGTACTTC
CARGPYEQYF
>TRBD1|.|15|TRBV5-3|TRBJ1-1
TGTGCCAGAAGCTTCAGGGGGCAGTTTAGCACTGAAGCTTTCTTT
CARSFRGQFSTEAFF
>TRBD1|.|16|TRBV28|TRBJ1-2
TGTGCCAGCAGTTTACCTGACAGGGGCGGAATCTATGGCTACACCTTC
CASSLPDRGGIYGYTF
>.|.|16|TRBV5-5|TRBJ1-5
TGTGCCAGCAGCCCGGGAGGAGGCGCCTTCAATCAGCCCCAGCATTTT
CASSPGGGAFNQPQHF
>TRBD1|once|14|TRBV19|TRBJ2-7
TGTGCCAGTAGTATAGCGACAGGGGGCAACGAGCAGTACTTC
CASSIATGGNEQYF
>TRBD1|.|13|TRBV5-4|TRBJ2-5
TGTGCCAGCAGCGGACAGGGTCGGGAGACCCAGTACTTC
CASSGQGRETQYF
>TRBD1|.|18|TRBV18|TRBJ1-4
TGTGCCAGCTCACCTTCTCTTTCCGGGACAGGATCTAATGAAAAACTGTTTTTT
CASSPSLSGTGSNEKLFF
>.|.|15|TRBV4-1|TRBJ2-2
TGCGCCAGCAGCCAAGATCGGGGGGCCACCGGGGAGCTGTTTTTT
CASSQDRGATGELFF
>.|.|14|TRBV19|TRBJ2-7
TGTGCCAGTAGTACTTCCGGGGGAACCTACGAGCAGTACTTC
CASSTSGGTYEQYF
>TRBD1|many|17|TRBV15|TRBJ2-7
TGTGCCACCAGCAGAGATCGGAACAGGGGACCGGCCTACGAGCAGTACTTC
CATSRDRNRGPAYEQYF
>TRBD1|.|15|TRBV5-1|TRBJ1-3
TGCGCCAGCAGACCTACAGGGGGCTCTGGAAACACCATATATTTT
CASRPTGGSGNTIYF
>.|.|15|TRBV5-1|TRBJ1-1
TGCGCCAGCAGCTTGGAAATCGGGGGTGGGACTGAAGCTTTCTTT
CASSLEIGGGTEAFF
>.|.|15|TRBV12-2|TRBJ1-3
TGTGCAAGTCGCTTAATCCGGAGCTCTGGAAACACCATATATTTT
CASRLIRSSGNTIYF
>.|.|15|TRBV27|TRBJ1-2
TGTGCCAGCAGCTCTCTCGATGGCAGAATCTATGGCTACACCTTC
CASSSLDGRIYGYTF
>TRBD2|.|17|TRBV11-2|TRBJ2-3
TGTGCCAGCAGCTTGACTAGCGGGGGGCGGAGCACAGATACGCAGTATTTT
CASSLTSGGRSTDTQYF
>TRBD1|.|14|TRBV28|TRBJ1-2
TGTGCCAGCAGAATCAACCGGGACAGGGGGGGCTACACCTTC
CASRINRDRGGYTF
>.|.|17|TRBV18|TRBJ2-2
TGTGCCAGCTCACAACCGGACAAGTACATGAACACCGGGGAGCTGTTTTTT
CASSQPDKYMNTGELFF
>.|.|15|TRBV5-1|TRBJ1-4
TGCGCCAGCAGTCGAGACACCTCAACTAATGAAAAACTGTTTTTT
CASSRDTSTNEKLFF
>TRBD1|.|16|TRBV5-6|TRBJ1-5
TGTGCCAGCAGCTTTGGGGGACAGGGGGCGGGTCAGCCCCAGCATTTT
CASSFGGQGAGQPQHF
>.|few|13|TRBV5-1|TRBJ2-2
TGCGCCAGCTGTGTTCCAGAGGGCGGGGAGCTGTTTTTT
CASCVPEGGELFF
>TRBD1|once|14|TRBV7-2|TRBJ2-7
TGTGCCAGCAGCTTCCAGGGGGAGTTCGACGAGCAGTACTTC
CASSFQGEFDEQYF
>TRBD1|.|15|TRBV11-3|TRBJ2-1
TGTGCCAGCAGCCCGACAGGGGCCCCCGCCAATGAGCAGTTCTTC
CASSPTGAPANEQFF
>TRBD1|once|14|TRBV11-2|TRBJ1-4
TGTGCCAGCAGCTTGGGACAGGGGAATGAAAAACTGTTTTTT
CASSLGQGNEKLFF
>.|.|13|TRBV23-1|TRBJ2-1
TGCGCCAGCTACCGAATACTAGCCACCTCTGAGTTCTTC
CASYRILATSEFF
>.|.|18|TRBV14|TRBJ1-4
TGTGCCAGCAGCCAGGGAGGACACGGGCGGAGGCTGGGTGAAAAACTGTTTTTT
CASSQGGHGRRLGEKLFF
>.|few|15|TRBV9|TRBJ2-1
TGTGCCAGCAGTGGGGGGACCCCCGGCGTGGATGAGCAGTTCTTC
CASSGGTPGVDEQFF
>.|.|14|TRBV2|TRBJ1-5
TGTGCCAGCGTGGAGACCGATAGCAATCAGCCCCAGCATTTT
CASVETDSNQPQHF
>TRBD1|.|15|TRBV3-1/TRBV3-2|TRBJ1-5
TGTGCCAGCAGCTCGCGAGACAGGGGAAATCAGCCCCAGCATTTT
CASSSRDRGNQPQHF
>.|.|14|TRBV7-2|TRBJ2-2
TGTGCCAGCAGCTTAGACGGGAACACCGGGGAGCTGTTTTTT
CASSLDGNTGELFF
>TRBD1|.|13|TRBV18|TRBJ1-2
TGTGCCAGCTCACCCGATGAGGACAGGGGCCCCTCCTTC
CASSPDEDRGPSF
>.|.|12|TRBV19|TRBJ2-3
TGTGCCAGTAGTTTCGGCACAGATACGCAGTATTTT
CASSFGTDTQYF
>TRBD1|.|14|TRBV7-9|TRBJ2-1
TGTGCCAGCAGCGTTACAGGGGCCTACAATGAGCAGTTCTTC
CASSVTGAYNEQFF